The present T cell receptor beta chain was sequenced within a study of cytomegalovirus exposure and HLA in healthy donors. With 60 Vbeta and 13 Jbeta primers, the PCR was carried out. The method was immunoSEQ multiplex PCR; TCRdb's version includes in-frame clones alone and lacks a portion of them. The sample holds 70,000 to 100,000 clones, roughly 70% seen once. On this clone: Its target is not known.

Whereas donors were nominally healthy upon sampling, unrecorded immune exposures were probable. The CDR3 sequence is 12 residues long. V lost 6 bases to trimming and J lost 5 bases; unmatched junction nucleotides: 6. Per the germline V gene, CDR1 is SQVTM and CDR2 is ANQGSEA. Overall study results and limits: Later work found that TCR association rates differed between HLA loci; DRB1 had the most and HLA-C the fewest. Cytomegalovirus status, reportedly, was diagnosed with high specificity and sensitivity by the classifier. Most of the TCR beta V segments (in an earlier analysis) were productive either about 87% or about 30% of the time.

The sample was PBMCs. The chain employs TRBV29-1 and TRBJ1-2, with TRBD1 identical over 7 bases. The TCR originated in a man aged 50 to 60 in good health and CMV-seronegative. The CDR3 reads CSVGDRVYGYTF. CDR3 sequence (DNA): TGCAGCGTCGGTGACAGGGTATATGGCTACACCTTC.